A single sample gave rise to the 23 T cell receptor beta chains below, sequenced in a study of T cells after yellow fever vaccination. TCRdb recomputed calls from the 5' RACE reads with MiXCR, one row per CDR3 protein. The sample shows 450,000 to 600,000 distinct CDR3 sequences, less than 20% of them seen only once. The sequencing here drew on PBMCs, taken roughly 5 days after the first yellow fever vaccination. The receptor set was obtained from a man younger than 35 who received the YFV17D yellow fever vaccine.

CDR3 amino acids: CASSPSSTENTEAFF. In DNA, the CDR3 is TGTGCCAGCAGCCCCTCGTCGACAGAGAATACCGAAGCTTTCTTT. The chain carries TRBV9 and TRBJ1-1, with D possibly matching TRBD1 (5 bases). The germline gives CDR1 SGDLS, CDR2 YYNGEE. The V gene lost 4 bases and the J gene lost 8 bases, with 21 bases spanning the gap. CDR3 length: 15 residues.

This clonotype appeared many times. V is TRBV20-1 and J is TRBJ2-1; D is unresolved. The CDR3 loop spans 14 amino acids. Trimming stripped 3 bases from V and 0 bases from J, with 9 bases between. Germline-derived CDR1 and CDR2 are DFQATT and SNEGSKA (reference sequence). DNA of the CDR3: TGCAGTGCTAGGGGCCGGAGCTCCTACAATGAGCAGTTCTTC. It specifies CSARGRSSYNEQFF.

This clonotype has a handful of counts. V and J are TRBV7-2 and TRBJ2-3; 7 bases line up with TRBD1. The trim removed 8 bases at V and 6 bases at J, leaving 14 bases unmatched. The CDR3 contains 15 residues. CDR1 and CDR2 from the germline V gene are SGHTA and FQGNSA. The CDR3 bases are TGTGCCAGCGCCACCTTCGGACAGGTCGGGGATACGCAGTATTTT. Protein: CASATFGQVGDTQYF.

V and J are TRBV4-1 and TRBJ2-5, with 13 positions matching TRBD2. Trimming took 1 base from V and 9 from J; bases not matched to a gene: 8. CDR3 size: 16 residues. CDR1 and CDR2 from the germline V gene are MGHRA and YSYEKL. DNA of the CDR3: TGCGCCAGCAGCCAAGTCGAAACTAGCGGGGGGGCGGCCCAGTACTTC. It translates to CASSQVETSGGAAQYF.

The chain recombines TRBV10-2 with TRBJ1-2, with 7 bases aligning to TRBD1. The CDR3 sequence is 13 residues long. The trim removed 0 bases at V and 6 bases at J, leaving 1 base unmatched. Germline V gene sequence: CDR1 WSHSY, CDR2 SAAADI. As DNA, the CDR3 is TGCGCCAGCAGTGAGTCAGGGGGCGATGGCTACACCTTC. It codes for CASSESGGDGYTF.

This clonotype was seen a few times. The V call is TRBV5-5, the J call TRBJ2-5; D might be TRBD2 (6 bases). The V and J ends lost 5 bases and 5 bases respectively, with 13 bases between them. CDR3 length: 13 residues. CDR1 is SGHKS and CDR2 is YYEKEE in the germline V gene (reference sequence). The CDR3 loop reads CASRLTSWETQYF. CDR3 nucleotides: TGTGCCAGCAGGTTGACTAGTTGGGAGACCCAGTACTTC.

The chain uses TRBV5-4 and TRBJ2-2, with D tentatively TRBD2 (7 bases). CDR1 is SGHNT, CDR2 YYREEE, per germline (reference sequence). The CDR3 is made up of 15 amino acids. Deletions cut 4 bases from V and 7 bases from J, with 17 bases between. CDR3: CASSPVGGRGGELFF. DNA of the CDR3: TGTGCCAGCAGCCCCGTGGGGGGGCGAGGCGGGGAGCTGTTTTTT.

This sequence joins TRBV6-1 and TRBJ1-4; perhaps TRBD1 as D (6 bases). This CDR3 has 14 amino acids. V was trimmed by 8 bases and J by 8 bases, leaving 18 bases between them. Germline CDR1 and CDR2: MNHNS and SASEGT. The CDR3 DNA follows: TGTGCCAGCGGCGGGACAACCTCGGTGGAAAAACTGTTTTTT. Protein: CASGGTTSVEKLFF.

The chain employs TRBV6-2 or TRBV6-3 and TRBJ1-5; TRBD1 agrees at 8 bases. The CDR3 loop spans 17 amino acids. Trimming cost V 6 bases and J 0 bases; bases outside gene matches: 10. Germline V gene sequence: CDR1 MNHEY, CDR2 SVGEGT. For the CDR3, the DNA is TGTGCCAGCAGGCATCGGGACAGGATATATAGCAATCAGCCCCAGCATTTT. This gives the protein CASRHRDRIYSNQPQHF.

The sample holds many counts of this clonotype. An end of the junction does not agree with germline; a read error may underlie this. This sequence joins TRBV7-2 and TRBJ2-1; 11 bases align to TRBD1. The CDR3 is made up of 15 amino acids. Germline CDR1 and CDR2: SGHTA and FQGNSA. CDR3 bases: TGCGCCAGCAGCCCGACTGGGACAGGGGGGAATGAGCAGTTCTTC. Amino acids: CASSPTGTGGNEQFF.

This clonotype was seen more than once but under ten times. This CDR3 reads CASTLGGPYSGNTIYF. CDR3 in DNA: TGCGCCAGCACCCTTGGGGGACCTTACTCTGGAAACACCATATATTTT. V gene TRBV5-1 combines with J gene TRBJ1-3; D possibly corresponds to TRBD1 (5 bases). V was clipped by 6 bases and J by 0 bases, with 16 bases between them. The germline V gene encodes CDR1 SGHRS and CDR2 YFSETQ. The CDR3 consists of 16 residues.

V is TRBV6-5 and J is TRBJ2-7; TRBD1 aligns across 8 bases. The CDR3 extends over 16 amino acids. CDR1 is MNHEY and CDR2 is SVGAGI in the germline V gene. V lost 2 bases, J lost 6 bases, and 12 bases stayed unmatched. The CDR3 coding sequence is TGTGCCAGCAGTTACGGCTCAGGGGGCGCGATGAGCGAGCAGTACTTC. It encodes CASSYGSGGAMSEQYF.

The CDR3 DNA is TGTGCCAGCAGCCTCCGGGACAGGAACAATGAGCAGTTCTTC. Its protein is CASSLRDRNNEQFF. This chain links TRBV12-3 or TRBV12-4 with TRBJ2-1; 8 bases line up with TRBD1. This CDR3 contains 14 residues. The V gene end was trimmed by 6 bases and the J gene end by 5 bases; junction bases not matched to a gene: 6.

The chain recombines TRBV7-9 with TRBJ2-7; no firm D call. V was cut by 2 bases and J by 13 bases, with 15 bases left in between. CDR1 is SEHNR, CDR2 FQNEAQ, per germline (reference sequence). The CDR3 runs to 12 residues. The CDR3, as DNA: TGTGCCAGCAGCTTAAGGAACGCTCCGGGCTACTTC. It yields the protein CASSLRNAPGYF.

The rearrangement joins TRBV5-1 to TRBJ1-4; D remains unclear. V lost 5 bases and J lost 0, with 8 bases in between. CDR1 and CDR2 from the germline V gene are SGHRS and YFSETQ. The length of the CDR3 is 14 residues. The CDR3, as DNA: TGCGCCAGCAGTCAGGCCCCAACTAATGAAAAACTGTTTTTT. It is translated as CASSQAPTNEKLFF.

This clonotype was detected only a few times. V and J are TRBV5-1 and TRBJ2-5; TRBD2 matches 13 bases. This CDR3 is built from 16 residues. Germline CDR1 SGHRS, CDR2 YFSETQ. The V and J ends lost 4 bases and 5 bases, in that order; junction bases with no gene match: 8. CDR3 protein: CASSEGTSGVAETQYF. The CDR3 DNA sequence: TGCGCCAGCAGCGAAGGGACTAGCGGGGTTGCGGAGACCCAGTACTTC.

The chain joins TRBV6-5 to TRBJ1-1; possibly TRBD1 for D (6 bases). CDR3 length: 14 amino acids. The V and J ends lost 2 bases and 5 bases respectively, with 12 bases between them. The germline gives CDR1 MNHEY, CDR2 SVGAGI. CDR3 in amino acids: CASSYGGKGTEAFF. As DNA, the CDR3 is TGTGCCAGCAGTTACGGGGGCAAAGGGACTGAAGCTTTCTTT.

This clonotype was seen only a few times. The chain is built from TRBV5-1 and TRBJ1-6, with D unclear. The ends were cut back, 5 bases at V and 4 bases at J, with 16 bases in the middle. The CDR3 covers 16 residues. The germline gives CDR1 SGHRS, CDR2 YFSETQ. Here the CDR3 reads CASRIDWVRYNSPLHF. CDR3 nucleotide sequence: TGCGCCAGCAGGATCGACTGGGTTCGTTATAATTCACCCCTCCACTTT.

V is TRBV11-2 and J is TRBJ1-1; possible D gene TRBD1, 6 bases. Germline V gene lookup returns CDR1 SGHAT and CDR2 FQNNGV. The CDR3 has 16 residues. V was cut by 5 bases and J by 1 base, with 17 bases left in between. In DNA, the CDR3 is TGTGCCAGCAGCCCCGTGCGGGGGCTGAAGAACACTGAAGCTTTCTTT. It translates to CASSPVRGLKNTEAFF.

In this sample, this clonotype turned up a few times. The rearrangement joins TRBV21-1 to TRBJ1-6; TRBD1, the table's D call, lacks a check against the DNA. TRBV21-1 is labeled a pseudogene. The CDR3 covers 14 residues. CDR3 loop: CASSKGRRRMTLHF. Here the CDR3 DNA reads TGTGCCAGCAGCAAGGGACGGAGGAGGATGACCCTCCACTTT.

This clonotype was counted between two and nine times. The chain couples TRBV4-3 to TRBJ1-5; D not resolved. Germline lookup yields CDR1 LGHNA and CDR2 YSLEER. The CDR3 runs to 15 residues. The V end was cut by 0 bases, the J end by 1 base, with 7 bases between. CDR3 loop: CASSQDDRSNQPQHF. The CDR3 DNA sequence: TGCGCCAGCAGCCAAGATGATCGGAGCAATCAGCCCCAGCATTTT.

This clonotype was observed a few times. The chain employs TRBV5-1 and TRBJ2-1; TRBD2 is a possible D gene (5 bases). V was trimmed by 0 bases and J by 7 bases, leaving 20 bases between them. Germline values: CDR1 SGHRS, CDR2 YFSETQ. The CDR3 has 17 amino acids. For the CDR3, the DNA is TGCGCCAGCAGCTTGGCCGGACCCCTGGACTGGGGTAATGAGCAGTTCTTC. Protein sequence: CASSLAGPLDWGNEQFF.

This clonotype was observed a handful of times. The chain links TRBV7-2 to TRBJ2-2, with D perhaps TRBD1 (5 bases). Per germline, CDR1 SGHTA and CDR2 FQGNSA. V lost 4 bases and J lost 5, with 8 bases in between. The CDR3 totals 13 residues. The CDR3 DNA reads TGTGCCAGCAGCTACAGGAAGACCGGGGAGCTGTTTTTT. Translated: CASSYRKTGELFF.